The sequence of this T cell receptor beta chain was determined in a study of T cell changes during pregnancy in multiple sclerosis. Measured with immunoSEQ multiplex PCR; TCRdb has only the in-frame clones, and not every one. The sample holds approximately 44,000 clones, 85% to 95% seen once. The CDR3 has 19 amino acids. V lost 1 base and J 7 bases, leaving 29 bases between the germline ends. Germline assignment: CDR1 LNHDA and CDR2 SQIVND (reference sequence). The sample here was CD4+ T cells from peripheral blood mononuclear cells, taken in the third trimester of pregnancy. The source is a female donor with multiple sclerosis, enrolled in a pregnancy study. The chain couples TRBV19 to TRBJ2-7; possible D gene TRBD2, 5 bases. CDR3 DNA sequence: TGTGCCAGTAGTATAGTGGAGGCTTTACCTGAGGAACTGTATAAGGAGCAGTACTTC. This codes for CASSIVEALPEELYKEQYF.